Below are 3 T cell receptor beta chains sequenced from a single sample in a study of cytomegalovirus exposure and HLA in healthy donors. The primer mix had 60 Vbeta and 13 Jbeta primers. TCRdb's table, derived via immunoSEQ multiplex PCR, lists solely in-frame clones and lacks some. Of almost 200,000 clones in the sample, around 78% are singletons; the top ten hold about 2.1%. The specimen was PBMCs. These receptors were collected from a man aged 25 to 40 in good health and CMV-seronegative.

The chain joins TRBV5-1 to TRBJ2-3, with 10 bases matching TRBD1. The CDR3 is made up of 16 amino acids. Trimming at V came to 0 bases and at J to 6 bases, leaving 7 bases not matched to a gene. From germline, CDR1 is SGHRS and CDR2 YFSETQ. In DNA, the CDR3 is TGCGCCAGCAGCTTGGTTCTGACAGGGGGCGAGGATACGCAGTATTTT. It translates to CASSLVLTGGEDTQYF.

This rearrangement joins TRBV19 to TRBJ2-2; D is perhaps TRBD1 (6 bases). The CDR3 has 17 residues. Per the germline V gene, CDR1 is LNHDA and CDR2 is SQIVND (reference sequence). With 4 bases removed from V and 2 bases from J, the gap between germline ends came to 17 bases. CDR3 sequence: CASSKPPQGKNTGELFF. CDR3 sequence (DNA): TGTGCCAGTAGTAAGCCACCCCAGGGGAAAAACACCGGGGAGCTGTTTTTT.

This clone occurred once. The chain carries TRBV6-5 and TRBJ2-3; D is unresolved. Germline V gives CDR1 MNHEY, CDR2 SVGAGI. V was clipped by 0 bases and J by 0 bases, with 7 bases between them. This CDR3 spans 15 amino acids. CDR3 DNA: TGTGCCAGCAGTTACTCGACACCGAGCACAGATACGCAGTATTTT. Translating gives CASSYSTPSTDTQYF.